These 13 T cell receptor beta chains were sequenced from one sample in a study of PD-1 blockade in classical Hodgkin lymphoma. Every patient had relapsed following autologous stem cell transplantation, and cohorts differed in brentuximab vedotin exposure. Profiling relied on immunoSEQ multiplex PCR, and the TCRdb table lists in-frame clones only, not all of them. The repertoire holds roughly 28,000 clones, with 65% to 75% as singletons. The sequencing used peripheral blood mononuclear cells (PBMCs), collected before the second cycle of nivolumab. Receptor source: a human donor with classical Hodgkin lymphoma.

V usage is TRBV21-1 and J usage is TRBJ1-4; the D call in the table, TRBD1, was not verified against the DNA. TRBV21-1 is given as a pseudogene. The CDR3 covers 16 residues. CDR3: CASSKNSKQGREKLFF. DNA of the CDR3: TGTGCCAGCAGCAAAAATTCGAAACAGGGACGTGAAAAACTGTTTTTT.

There are a few counts of this clone. This chain joins TRBV27 and TRBJ2-3, with 8 bases fitting TRBD2. V shed 8 bases, J shed 0 bases, and the junction held 13 bases outside the gene matches. CDR1 and CDR2 (germline): MNHEY, SMNVEV (reference sequence). The length of the CDR3 is 17 residues. CDR3 sequence: CASSPSYSGVSTDTQYF. CDR3 bases: TGTGCCAGCTCACCGTCCTATAGCGGGGTGAGCACAGATACGCAGTATTTT.

This clone turned up a few times. The CDR3 DNA reads TGTGCCAGCAGCTCTACCTACAGCGGGGGGCTGAACACCGGGGAGCTGTTTTTT. Amino acid sequence: CASSSTYSGGLNTGELFF. The chain links TRBV7-8 to TRBJ2-2; 9 bases align to TRBD2. This CDR3 region has 18 residues. Trimming took 4 bases from V and 1 from J; bases not matched to a gene: 10. Germline CDR1 reads SGHVS; CDR2 reads FQNEAQ.

The V and J genes are TRBV19 and TRBJ1-3; possibly TRBD1 for D (5 bases). The V gene's germline CDR1 is LNHDA and CDR2 SQIVND (reference sequence). V gave up 6 bases and J gave up 0 bases, with 15 bases separating them. The CDR3 is 16 residues long. The CDR3 DNA is TGTGCCAGTAGCTTCATCGGGACGACCTCTGGAAACACCATATATTTT. It is translated as CASSFIGTTSGNTIYF.

This rearrangement joins TRBV10-1 to TRBJ1-1; D is unclear. Germline CDR1 WNHNN, CDR2 SYGVQD (reference sequence). The CDR3 sequence is 15 residues long. V lost 2 bases to trimming and J lost 2 bases, with 12 bases between them. The DNA for the CDR3 is TGCGCCAGCAGTGAGGATTCAGAGTCTAACACTGAAGCTTTCTTT. It encodes CASSEDSESNTEAFF.

This chain joins TRBV10-2 and TRBJ1-3; 8 bases fit TRBD1. Trimming took 6 bases from V and 0 from J; bases not matched to a gene: 4. The CDR3 totals 15 residues. CDR1 is WSHSY and CDR2 is SAAADI in the germline V gene. The DNA for the CDR3 is TGCGCCAGCAGGGGGACAGGCAACTCTGGAAACACCATATATTTT. The encoded protein is CASRGTGNSGNTIYF.

This clone was seen at least ten times. The gene calls are TRBV19 and TRBJ2-6; D remains ambiguous. With 3 bases removed from V and 0 bases from J, the gap between germline ends came to 9 bases. The germline V gene encodes CDR1 LNHDA and CDR2 SQIVND (reference sequence). This CDR3 is 16 amino acids long. The CDR3 nucleotides read TGTGCCAGTAGTATCTCAAGTTCCTCTGGGGCCAACGTCCTGACTTTC. Translated, it gives CASSISSSSGANVLTF.

The rearrangement links TRBV29-1 to TRBJ1-1; 7 nucleotides line up with TRBD1. The CDR3 is made up of 15 amino acids. The germline V gene encodes CDR1 SQVTM and CDR2 ANQGSEA. Trimming removed 6 bases from V and 2 bases from J; junction bases left unmatched: 12. In nucleotides, the CDR3 is TGCAGCGTGGGCCCGAGGGACAGAGCAAACACTGAAGCTTTCTTT. Its translation is CSVGPRDRANTEAFF.

The CDR3 loop is CASSSSGQGIRRYF. CDR3 nucleotides: TGTGCCAGCAGTAGCTCGGGACAGGGGATTCGGCGGTACTTC. V usage is TRBV6-6 and J usage is TRBJ2-7, with TRBD1 identical over 10 bases. The CDR3 loop spans 14 amino acids. V shed 5 bases, J shed 12 bases, and the junction held 13 bases outside the gene matches. Germline CDR1 and CDR2: MNHNY and SVGAGI (reference sequence).

The CDR3 is CASSYREREKLFF. In nucleotides, the CDR3 is TGTGCCAGCAGCTACCGGGAGCGAGAAAAACTGTTTTTT. The chain is built from TRBV6-5 and TRBJ1-4; D is unclear. The length of the CDR3 is 13 residues. Germline CDR1 MNHEY, CDR2 SVGAGI. The V end lost 6 bases, the J end lost 8 bases, and 13 bases lay between the germline ends.

CDR3 region: CASSLGWTQPKRYF. DNA of the CDR3: TGTGCCAGCAGCCTCGGGTGGACCCAGCCGAAACGATACTTC. The gene calls are TRBV7-2 and TRBJ2-7, with no clear D. Germline V gives CDR1 SGHTA, CDR2 FQGNSA. The V and J ends lost 5 bases and 13 bases respectively, with 24 bases between them. The length of the CDR3 is 14 residues.

About this clone: The same CDR3 arises from other DNA sequences in this sample as well. The chain couples TRBV6-6 to TRBJ1-1; no firm D call. Between the trimmed V and J ends, which lost 4 bases and 5 bases, there was a span of 5 bases. From germline, CDR1 is MNHNY and CDR2 SVGAGI (reference sequence). The CDR3 is 11 residues long. CDR3 nucleotide sequence: TGTGCCAGCAGTTTGGGGACTGAAGCTTTCTTT. Translation gives CASSLGTEAFF.

A note on this clone: Germline is not matched at one junction end, which may reflect a read error. The genes are TRBV7-7 and TRBJ2-1; TRBD1 aligns across 7 bases. This CDR3 has 14 amino acids. The germline CDR1 and CDR2 sequences are SSHAT and FNYEAQ (reference sequence). The CDR3 protein is CASSPGQVRDEQFF. DNA for the CDR3: TGTGCTAGCAGCCCTGGACAGGTCAGGGATGAGCAGTTCTTC.